The next 32 T cell receptor beta chains were all read from a single sample in a study of blood T cell repertoires in COVID-19. Here immunoSEQ multiplex PCR was the method, and the copy in TCRdb shows in-frame clones only, minus some. In the table there are 200,000 to 250,000 clones, 85% to 90% of which are singletons. Sequenced material: PBMCs or T cells enriched from blood (not recorded which). Source of these receptors: a woman aged 18-29 years in a cohort exposed to, infected with or recovered from COVID-19 (not recorded which).

The chain employs TRBV6-5 and TRBJ2-5; tentative D call: TRBD1 (6 bases). The CDR3 extends over 14 amino acids. CDR1 is MNHEY and CDR2 is SVGAGI in the germline V gene. V was clipped by 2 bases and J by 4 bases, with 11 bases between them. The CDR3 here is CASSYTRGTETQYF. CDR3 in DNA: TGTGCCAGCAGTTACACCAGGGGCACAGAGACCCAGTACTTC.

CDR3 sequence (DNA): TGTGCCAGCAGTTTAAGAGTTTCGATGACTGAAGCTTTCTTT. Amino acid sequence: CASSLRVSMTEAFF. The chain combines TRBV27 with TRBJ1-1; the D is unclear. CDR1 MNHEY and CDR2 SMNVEV come from the germline V gene (reference sequence). CDR3 length: 14 amino acids. Trimming pared 2 bases from V and 5 bases from J, leaving 12 bases between.

V and J are TRBV19 and TRBJ1-5; D gene ambiguous. The CDR3 length is 15 residues. The germline V gene encodes CDR1 LNHDA and CDR2 SQIVND (reference sequence). The V end was cut by 11 bases, the J end by 3 bases, with 20 bases between. This CDR3 is CAGGGNAGSNQPQHF. The CDR3 nucleotides are TGTGCCGGAGGTGGGAACGCAGGCTCCAATCAGCCCCAGCATTTT.

The genes are TRBV27 and TRBJ2-1; no reliable D call. CDR1 MNHEY and CDR2 SMNVEV come from the germline V gene (reference sequence). V was clipped by 8 bases and J by 9 bases, with 14 bases between them. The CDR3 has 12 residues. In DNA, the CDR3 is TGTGCCAGCGGCCTCTCCGATGTTGAGCAGTTCTTC. Translating it yields CASGLSDVEQFF.

The rearrangement links TRBV4-1 to TRBJ1-1; 9 nucleotides align to TRBD1. Germline V lookup: CDR1 MGHRA, CDR2 YSYEKL. The CDR3 runs 15 residues. The J segment lost 4 bases and the V segment lost 2 bases, leaving 5 bases of the junction unmatched. The CDR3 coding sequence is TGCGCCAGCAGCCAACCGGACAGGGGCGTCACTGAAGCTTTCTTT. Protein product: CASSQPDRGVTEAFF.

The genes are TRBV18 and TRBJ2-7, with 7 bases fitting TRBD2. V was pared by 2 bases and J by 4 bases, with 2 bases of the junction left unmatched. CDR1 KGHSH and CDR2 LQKENI come from the germline V gene. CDR3 length equals 13 residues. The CDR3 coding sequence is TGTGCCAGCTCACCAGGGAGGGAGTACGAGCAGTACTTC. Protein sequence: CASSPGREYEQYF.

The rearrangement joins TRBV5-4 to TRBJ2-5; no firm D call. Germline V lookup: CDR1 SGHNT, CDR2 YYREEE (reference sequence). V was trimmed by 4 bases and J by 1 base, leaving 8 bases between them. The CDR3 loop spans 13 amino acids. The CDR3 region is CASSVTAQETQYF. CDR3 coding DNA: TGTGCCAGCAGCGTAACAGCCCAAGAGACCCAGTACTTC.

This rearrangement joins TRBV11-2 to TRBJ1-2; 7 nucleotides match TRBD1. The CDR3 sequence is 16 residues long. Losses at the gene ends were 1 base for V and 4 bases for J; bases not matched to a gene: 9. CDR1 is SGHAT and CDR2 is FQNNGV in the germline V gene. The CDR3 reads CASSLGAAGGPYGYTF. CDR3 coding DNA: TGTGCCAGCAGCTTAGGAGCGGCAGGGGGTCCCTATGGCTACACCTTC.

The chain couples TRBV19 to TRBJ2-2, with D perhaps matching TRBD1 (5 bases). V dropped 0 bases and J dropped 4 bases, with 12 bases sitting between them. The CDR3 extends over 16 amino acids. Germline CDR1 and CDR2: LNHDA and SQIVND (reference sequence). This chain's CDR3 is CASSIEGALGTGELFF. The DNA of the CDR3 is TGTGCCAGTAGTATAGAAGGGGCGCTGGGCACCGGGGAGCTGTTTTTT.

The V gene is TRBV4-2, the J gene TRBJ2-3; D gene ambiguous. V lost 4 bases and J 4 bases, leaving 9 bases between the germline ends. The CDR3 sequence is 13 residues long. Germline assignment: CDR1 LGHNA and CDR2 YNFKEQ. CDR3 amino acids: CASSRREADTQYF. In DNA, the CDR3 is TGTGCCAGCAGCCGAAGAGAGGCAGATACGCAGTATTTT.

As for this clone: Other nucleotide sequences from this sample produce the same CDR3. The chain couples TRBV12-5 to TRBJ1-1; the match to TRBD1 covers 9 bases. V shed 6 bases, J shed 5 bases, and the junction held 4 bases outside the gene matches. The germline CDR1 and CDR2 sequences are LGHNT and FRNRAP. CDR3 length equals 13 residues. The CDR3 DNA is TGTGCTAGTGGCCTTGGACAGGGGACTGAAGCTTTCTTT. Protein product: CASGLGQGTEAFF.

This chain connects TRBV5-1 to TRBJ2-5, with a tentative D call TRBD1 (7 bases). The CDR3 is 14 residues long. V was cut by 1 base and J by 5 bases, with 12 bases left in between. Germline V gene data show CDR1 as SGHRS and CDR2 as YFSETQ. The CDR3 region is CASSLSAGGETQYF. CDR3 nucleotides: TGCGCCAGCAGCTTGTCGGCAGGGGGGGAGACCCAGTACTTC.

V and J are TRBV5-4 and TRBJ1-1, with 7 nucleotides matching TRBD1. V gave up 7 bases and J gave up 6 bases; unmatched junction bases: 9. Germline V CDR1 and CDR2: SGHNT, YYREEE (reference sequence). The CDR3 sequence is 13 residues long. In nucleotides, the CDR3 is TGTGCCAGCGGGAAGGGGGCGAGGGCTGAAGCTTTCTTT. Translated, it gives CASGKGARAEAFF. Supplemented by reference TRBV5-4 and TRBJ1-1, the full variable domain reads ETGVTQSPTHLIKTRGQQVTLRCSSQSGHNTVSWYQQALGQGPQFIFQYYREEENGRGNFPPRFSGLQFPNYSSELNVNALELDDSALYLCASGKGARAEAFFGQGTRLTVV.

This sequence joins TRBV28 and TRBJ1-2; TRBD1 might be the D (6 bases). V lost 6 bases and J 4 bases, leaving 15 bases between the germline ends. The CDR3 runs 14 residues. Germline assignment: CDR1 MDHEN and CDR2 SYDVKM. The CDR3 nucleotides are TGTGCCAGCAGCGCAGGGCAGGGGAGCTATGGCTACACCTTC. This gives the protein CASSAGQGSYGYTF.

The chain carries TRBV11-1 and TRBJ2-7; TRBD2 agrees at 12 bases. The CDR3 has 15 amino acids. V was pared by 5 bases and J by 5 bases, with 7 bases of the junction left unmatched. Germline V CDR1 and CDR2: SGHAT, FQDESV (reference sequence). The CDR3 bases are TGTGCCAGCAGCCCCGGACTAGCGGGATACGACGAGCAGTACTTC. This codes for CASSPGLAGYDEQYF.

This clone was counted only a few times. The V call is TRBV27, the J call TRBJ2-7, with 7 bases aligning to TRBD1. The CDR3 sequence is 13 residues long. V lost 9 bases, J lost 1 base, and 6 bases stayed unmatched. The germline gives CDR1 MNHEY, CDR2 SMNVEV (reference sequence). Here the CDR3 reads CASRAGGSYEQYF. CDR3 bases: TGTGCCAGTCGGGCAGGGGGATCCTACGAGCAGTACTTC.

The chain carries TRBV6-1 and TRBJ1-5; a weak D match, TRBD1 (6 bases). The CDR3 extends over 15 amino acids. Looked up from germline, CDR1 is MNHNS and CDR2 is SASEGT. V was cut by 3 bases and J by 6 bases, with 15 bases left in between. This CDR3 is CASSEVSGAGQPQHF. Written as DNA, the CDR3 is TGTGCCAGCAGTGAGGTTTCAGGGGCAGGTCAGCCCCAGCATTTT.

The chain is built from TRBV7-6 and TRBJ1-2; 9 positions agree with TRBD1. Trimming cost V 1 base and J 5 bases; bases outside gene matches: 2. This CDR3 contains 14 residues. Germline values: CDR1 SGHVS, CDR2 FNYEAQ. DNA of the CDR3: TGTGCCAGCAGCTTAGAGACAGGGGGGTATGGCTACACCTTC. This codes for CASSLETGGYGYTF. The full variable domain, in which reference TRBV7-6 and TRBJ1-2 provide the parts outside the CDR3, is GAGVSQSPRYKVTKRGQDVALRCDPISGHVSLYWYRQALGQGPEFLTYFNYEAQQDKSGLPNDRFSAERPEGSISTLTIQRTEQRDSAMYRCASSLETGGYGYTFGSGTRLTVV.

The V and J genes are TRBV6-5 and TRBJ2-7; the D gene is possibly TRBD1 (6 bases). The CDR3 runs 13 residues. The V gene lost 8 bases and the J gene lost 1 base, with 12 bases spanning the gap. Germline V lookup: CDR1 MNHEY, CDR2 SVGAGI. CDR3 bases: TGTGCCAGCCTGGACAGCCTTTCCTACGAGCAGTACTTC. It codes for CASLDSLSYEQYF.

This chain joins TRBV10-3 and TRBJ1-4; TRBD1 matches 9 bases. There are 16 residues in the CDR3. Germline assignment: CDR1 ENHRY and CDR2 SYGVKD. With V trimmed by 4 bases and J by 2 bases, 5 bases remained unmatched. The CDR3 is CAISGPGQGTNEKLFF. In DNA, the CDR3 is TGTGCCATCAGTGGTCCGGGACAGGGCACTAATGAAAAACTGTTTTTT.

The chain couples TRBV28 to TRBJ2-1; D perhaps matches TRBD1 (5 bases). The V end was cut by 4 bases, the J end by 9 bases, with 10 bases between. The CDR3 is made up of 12 amino acids. In germline, CDR1 is MDHEN, CDR2 SYDVKM. DNA of the CDR3: TGTGCCAGCAGTTCTGTAGGGGCTGAGCAGTTCTTC. Translation gives CASSSVGAEQFF. Drawing the rest from reference TRBV28 and TRBJ2-1, the complete variable domain is DVKVTQSSRYLVKRTGEKVFLECVQDMDHENMFWYRQDPGLGLRLIYFSYDVKMKEKGDIPEGYSVSREKKERFSLILESASTNQTSMYLCASSSVGAEQFFGPGTRLTVL.

The chain carries TRBV5-1 and TRBJ2-2, with 11 bases lining up with TRBD2. CDR1 is SGHRS, CDR2 YFSETQ, per germline. This CDR3 comprises 19 residues. V was pared by 3 bases and J by 3 bases, with 13 bases of the junction left unmatched. CDR3 amino acids: CASSSRPQGLAVHTGELFF. CDR3 bases: TGCGCCAGCAGCTCCAGACCCCAGGGACTAGCGGTTCACACCGGGGAGCTGTTTTTT.

The chain uses TRBV6-5 and TRBJ1-4; the D is unclear. V lost 6 bases and J lost 0, with 8 bases in between. This CDR3 contains 14 residues. Germline CDR1 is MNHEY and CDR2 is SVGAGI. CDR3 nucleotide sequence: TGTGCCAGCAGCCCAGTTACAACTAATGAAAAACTGTTTTTT. Its translation: CASSPVTTNEKLFF.

CDR3 in amino acids: CASSQPDRVSYGYTF. The CDR3 nucleotides read TGTGCCAGCAGCCAGCCAGACAGGGTCAGTTATGGCTACACCTTC. The chain has TRBV7-9 and TRBJ1-2, with TRBD1 matching over 7 bases. V shed 5 bases, J shed 5 bases, and the junction held 11 bases outside the gene matches. Germline CDR1 is SEHNR and CDR2 is FQNEAQ (reference sequence). CDR3 length equals 15 residues.

The chain couples TRBV19 to TRBJ2-7, with 11 bases fitting TRBD2. The CDR3 extends over 14 amino acids. Germline loops: CDR1 LNHDA, CDR2 SQIVND (reference sequence). The V and J ends lost 6 bases and 3 bases, in that order; junction bases with no gene match: 4. The CDR3 bases are TGTGCCAGTAGCCCGGGACTAGCGGACTACGAGCAGTACTTC. As protein: CASSPGLADYEQYF. Full variable domain (missing parts from reference TRBV19 and TRBJ2-7): DGGITQSPKYLFRKEGQNVTLSCEQNLNHDAMYWYRQDPGQGLRLIYYSQIVNDFQKGDIAEGYSVSREKKESFPLTVTSAQKNPTAFYLCASSPGLADYEQYFGPGTRLTVT.

The rearrangement joins TRBV5-1 to TRBJ2-5; TRBD2 is a possible D gene (6 bases). The CDR3 extends over 14 amino acids. Germline V gives CDR1 SGHRS, CDR2 YFSETQ. V gave up 4 bases and J gave up 2 bases, with 12 bases separating them. The CDR3 DNA is TGCGCCAGCAGCCCGGGGGACTCACAAGAGACCCAGTACTTC. The encoded protein is CASSPGDSQETQYF.

This chain links TRBV7-7 with TRBJ2-5; D is possibly TRBD2 (5 bases). This CDR3 has 13 amino acids. CDR1 is SSHAT, CDR2 FNYEAQ, per germline (reference sequence). CDR3 protein: CASSLGRDETQYF. DNA of the CDR3: TGTGCTAGCTCGCTAGGGAGAGACGAGACCCAGTACTTC. Full variable domain (missing parts from reference TRBV7-7 and TRBJ2-5): GAGVSQSPRYKVTKRGQDVTLRCDPISSHATLYWYQQALGQGPEFLTYFNYEAQPDKSGLPSDRFSAERPEGSISTLTIQRTEQRDSAMYRCASSLGRDETQYFGPGTRLLVL.

This clone was observed at least ten times. The rearrangement joins TRBV12-3 or TRBV12-4 to TRBJ1-4; no clear D. Deletions cut 3 bases from V and 6 bases from J, with 5 bases between. The CDR3 runs 12 residues. The CDR3, as DNA: TGTGCCAGCAGTTTGGCCCATGAAAAACTGTTTTTT. As protein: CASSLAHEKLFF.

This rearrangement joins TRBV18 to TRBJ2-2; TRBD1 matches 10 bases. This CDR3 is 16 amino acids long. Germline CDR1 is KGHSH and CDR2 is LQKENI. The junction had 7 bases not matched to a gene; V was cut back by 6 bases and J by 3 bases. The CDR3 DNA sequence: TGTGCCAGCTCTCTGAGACAGGGGGCTGACACCGGGGAGCTGTTTTTT. This sequence encodes CASSLRQGADTGELFF. The full variable domain, completed using reference TRBV18 and TRBJ2-2, is NAGVMQNPRHLVRRRGQEARLRCSPMKGHSHVYWYRQLPEEGLKFMVYLQKENIIDESGMPKERFSAEFPKEGPSILRIQQVVRGDSAAYFCASSLRQGADTGELFFGEGSRLTVL.

The chain recombines TRBV4-2 with TRBJ2-5; 7 bases agree with TRBD2. CDR3 length: 13 amino acids. V trimming: 3 bases; J trimming: 5 bases; junction bases outside the gene matches: 3. CDR1 is LGHNA, CDR2 YNFKEQ, per germline. CDR3 region: CASSQREWETQYF. The CDR3 nucleotides read TGTGCCAGCAGCCAGCGGGAGTGGGAGACCCAGTACTTC.

This chain uses TRBV6-6 with TRBJ2-1, with TRBD1 matching 8 bases. CDR3 size: 15 residues. J gave up 5 bases and V 2 bases, and 5 bases lay outside the gene matches. CDR1 MNHNY and CDR2 SVGAGI come from the germline V gene (reference sequence). The chain's CDR3 is CASSYVKTGDNEQFF. The CDR3 nucleotides are TGTGCCAGCAGTTACGTAAAGACAGGGGACAATGAGCAGTTCTTC.

The CDR3 spells CASSDRGLGNTEAFF. The CDR3 nucleotides read TGTGCCAGTAGTGACAGGGGGCTAGGGAACACTGAAGCTTTCTTT. The V and J genes are TRBV19 and TRBJ1-1, with 10 bases matching TRBD1. Germline CDR1 reads LNHDA; CDR2 reads SQIVND (reference sequence). The CDR3 has 15 amino acids. Trimming at V came to 5 bases and at J to 1 base, leaving 4 bases not matched to a gene.